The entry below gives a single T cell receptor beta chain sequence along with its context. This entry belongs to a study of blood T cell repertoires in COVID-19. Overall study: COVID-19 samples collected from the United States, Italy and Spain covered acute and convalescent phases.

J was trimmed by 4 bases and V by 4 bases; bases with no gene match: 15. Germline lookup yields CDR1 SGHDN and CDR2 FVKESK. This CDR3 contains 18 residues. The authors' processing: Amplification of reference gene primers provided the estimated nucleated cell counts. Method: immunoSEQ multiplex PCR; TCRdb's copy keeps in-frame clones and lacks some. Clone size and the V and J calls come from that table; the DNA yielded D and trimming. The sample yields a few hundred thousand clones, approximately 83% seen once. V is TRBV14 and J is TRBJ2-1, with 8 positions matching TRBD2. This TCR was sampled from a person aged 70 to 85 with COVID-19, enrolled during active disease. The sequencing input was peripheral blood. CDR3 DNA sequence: TGTGCCAGCAGCCGCGTTACCGGGGGACTAGAGGCATACAATGAGCAGTTCTTC. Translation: CASSRVTGGLEAYNEQFF.